What follows are 23 T cell receptor beta chains derived from one specimen sequenced in a study of blood T cell repertoires in COVID-19. Clones were sequenced by immunoSEQ multiplex PCR, and TCRdb holds only the in-frame ones, with some missing. Altogether about 140,000 clones are present, 70% to 85% being singletons, with the ten largest covering roughly 3.5%. The sequencing sample was made of peripheral blood. These receptors all stem from a man in his 60s with acute or convalescent COVID-19.

This chain connects TRBV5-1 to TRBJ2-1; D is unresolved. The CDR3 length is 15 residues. Germline values: CDR1 SGHRS, CDR2 YFSETQ. The V gene lost 0 bases and the J gene lost 1 base, with 8 bases spanning the gap. CDR3 loop: CASSLAGTSYNEQFF. The CDR3 region has the DNA TGCGCCAGCAGCTTGGCAGGAACTTCCTACAATGAGCAGTTCTTC.

Concerning this clone: A far larger clone lies a single base away; this is likely a read error. The chain links TRBV7-2 to TRBJ1-1, with D unclear. The CDR3 extends over 13 amino acids. The germline CDR1 and CDR2 sequences are SGHTA and FQGNSA. V lost 1 base, J lost 1 base, and 4 bases lay in between. CDR3 region: CASSLGRNTEAFF. The CDR3 region has the DNA TGTGCCAGCAGCTTAGGCAGGAACACTGAAGCTTTCTTT.

The rearrangement uses TRBV5-4 and TRBJ2-2; 11 bases align to TRBD1. J was trimmed by 11 bases and V by 1 base; bases with no gene match: 7. CDR1 and CDR2 (germline): SGHNT, YYREEE (reference sequence). This CDR3 has 15 residues. CDR3 protein: CASSLTGQGALELFF. CDR3 in DNA: TGTGCCAGCAGCTTGACCGGACAGGGGGCATTAGAGCTGTTTTTT. The variable domain in full, with the rest retrieved from reference TRBV5-4 and TRBJ2-2, is ETGVTQSPTHLIKTRGQQVTLRCSSQSGHNTVSWYQQALGQGPQFIFQYYREEENGRGNFPPRFSGLQFPNYSSELNVNALELDDSALYLCASSLTGQGALELFFGEGSRLTVL.

The V gene is TRBV5-4, the J gene TRBJ2-3, with 7 bases lining up with TRBD2. V was pared by 6 bases and J by 4 bases, with 5 bases of the junction left unmatched. The CDR3 is 13 residues long. CDR1 and CDR2 from the germline V gene are SGHNT and YYREEE (reference sequence). CDR3 in amino acids: CASTLGGADTQYF. CDR3 nucleotides: TGTGCCAGCACCCTTGGGGGGGCAGATACGCAGTATTTT.

This clone was detected once. The rearrangement links TRBV3-1 (or the pseudogene TRBV3-2) to TRBJ1-5; weak D call: TRBD1 (6 bases). Germline CDR1 LGHDT, CDR2 YNNKEL (reference sequence). The CDR3 covers 15 residues. The V gene lost 3 bases and the J gene lost 2 bases, with 11 bases spanning the gap. CDR3 nucleotide sequence: TGTGCCAGCAGCCAGGGGGGGACACGCAATCAGCCCCAGCATTTT. Translated: CASSQGGTRNQPQHF.

On this clone itself: A read error may produce the germline difference seen at one junction end. The rearrangement links TRBV7-7 to TRBJ2-5; tentative D call: TRBD1 (5 bases). CDR3 length: 15 amino acids. Germline V CDR1 and CDR2: SSHAT, FNYEAQ (reference sequence). The CDR3 loop reads CASSPRVGRQETQYF. CDR3 nucleotides: TGTGCTAGCAGCCCCCGGGTGGGGCGCCAAGAGACCCAGTACTTC.

This clone occurred a few times. The chain joins TRBV19 to TRBJ1-4; D unresolved. The V end was cut by 1 base, the J end by 4 bases, with 13 bases between. The CDR3 has 16 amino acids. Germline loops: CDR1 LNHDA, CDR2 SQIVND (reference sequence). Here the CDR3 reads CASSIGLRGFNEKLFF. The CDR3 DNA reads as TGTGCCAGTAGTATAGGCCTACGAGGTTTTAATGAAAAACTGTTTTTT.

The chain uses TRBV4-3 and TRBJ1-3; D is possibly TRBD1 (5 bases). This CDR3 comprises 16 residues. Germline values: CDR1 LGHNA, CDR2 YSLEER. Trimming stripped 4 bases from V and 0 bases from J, with 13 bases between. The CDR3 protein is CASSLGRGLSGNTIYF. CDR3 DNA: TGCGCCAGCAGCCTTGGAAGGGGCCTCTCTGGAAACACCATATATTTT.

Here the CDR3 reads CASSLVQAGDTGELFF. CDR3 nucleotides: TGTGCCAGCAGCTTAGTACAAGCGGGAGACACCGGGGAGCTGTTTTTT. V and J are TRBV7-3 and TRBJ2-2, with TRBD2 identical over 8 bases. The J segment lost 3 bases and the V segment lost 2 bases, leaving 5 bases of the junction unmatched. CDR3 length: 16 amino acids. Looked up from germline, CDR1 is SGHTA and CDR2 is FQGTGA.

The chain employs TRBV24-1 and TRBJ2-3; 10 bases agree with TRBD2. Germline CDR1 is KGHDR and CDR2 is SFDVKD. The CDR3 totals 16 residues. Losses at the gene ends were 6 bases for V and 5 bases for J; bases not matched to a gene: 10. CDR3 amino acids: CATSSGRAGFQDTQYF. DNA of the CDR3: TGTGCCACCAGTAGCGGGAGGGCGGGATTTCAAGATACGCAGTATTTT.

J is TRBJ2-1 and V is TRBV6-6; 9 bases agree with TRBD2. Losses at the gene ends were 8 bases for V and 8 bases for J; bases not matched to a gene: 13. CDR1 MNHNY and CDR2 SVGAGI come from the germline V gene (reference sequence). The CDR3 contains 15 residues. As DNA, the CDR3 is TGTGCCAGCCTCAATAGCGGGAGAGGTACCGATGAGCAGTTCTTC. Its translation: CASLNSGRGTDEQFF.

The chain is built from TRBV7-9 and TRBJ1-1; D is perhaps TRBD1 (6 bases). The CDR3 contains 15 residues. Germline V gene lookup returns CDR1 SEHNR and CDR2 FQNEAQ (reference sequence). V was clipped by 5 bases and J by 0 bases, with 13 bases between them. The CDR3 here is CASSQAGGLNTEAFF. The CDR3 coding sequence is TGTGCCAGCAGCCAGGCGGGGGGCTTGAACACTGAAGCTTTCTTT.

The chain couples TRBV18 to TRBJ1-3; D perhaps matches TRBD1 (5 bases). The V end was cut by 3 bases, the J end by 0 bases, with 9 bases between. The CDR3 sequence is 15 residues long. Germline V lookup: CDR1 KGHSH, CDR2 LQKENI. CDR3 nucleotide sequence: TGTGCCAGCTCACCCGACAGTTCCTCTGGAAACACCATATATTTT. Translating gives CASSPDSSSGNTIYF.

The rearrangement joins TRBV7-3 to TRBJ1-1; D is ambiguous. Germline CDR1 is SGHTA and CDR2 is FQGTGA. The CDR3 has 13 amino acids. V lost 2 bases, J lost 0 bases, and 4 bases lay in between. The CDR3 here is CASSLSVNTEAFF. The CDR3 DNA sequence: TGTGCCAGCAGCTTATCCGTGAACACTGAAGCTTTCTTT.

This clone is judged medium-sized. The chain combines TRBV7-2 with TRBJ1-3; possible D gene TRBD1, 5 bases. Germline loops: CDR1 SGHTA, CDR2 FQGNSA. Trimming left V 5 bases short and J 3 bases short, with 14 bases between. This CDR3 has 15 amino acids. This CDR3 is CASSPPAGVGNTIYF. The CDR3 DNA is TGTGCCAGCAGCCCTCCCGCGGGGGTTGGAAACACCATATATTTT.

This clone was seen a handful of times. The rearrangement uses TRBV6-6 and TRBJ2-7; TRBD1 agrees at 7 bases. The germline V gene encodes CDR1 MNHNY and CDR2 SVGAGI (reference sequence). The CDR3 is 16 residues long. V trimming: 3 bases; J trimming: 0 bases; junction bases outside the gene matches: 8. Written as DNA, the CDR3 is TGTGCCAGCAGTTATTCACCGGGACAGAGCTCCTACGAGCAGTACTTC. Its translation is CASSYSPGQSSYEQYF.

The V and J genes are TRBV2 and TRBJ1-1; no clear D gene. The CDR3 covers 13 residues. Germline CDR1 reads SNHLY; CDR2 reads FYNNEI. The V gene lost 6 bases and the J gene lost 3 bases, with 11 bases spanning the gap. In DNA, the CDR3 is TGTGCCAGCAGCGGACGGAGGGACACTGAAGCTTTCTTT. Protein sequence: CASSGRRDTEAFF.

The chain recombines TRBV15 with TRBJ2-3; TRBD2 agrees at 7 bases. V dropped 1 base and J dropped 2; count of bases not matched to a gene: 6. Germline CDR1 LNHNV, CDR2 YYDKDF (reference sequence). The CDR3 extends over 16 amino acids. CDR3 sequence: CATSRVLAEYTDTQYF. CDR3 nucleotides: TGTGCCACCAGCAGAGTTCTAGCGGAGTACACAGATACGCAGTATTTT.

The V and J genes are TRBV6-1 and TRBJ1-6; a weak D match, TRBD1 (5 bases). Trimming pared 2 bases from V and 10 bases from J, leaving 15 bases between. This CDR3 has 15 amino acids. Germline V lookup: CDR1 MNHNS, CDR2 SASEGT. CDR3 in DNA: TGTGCCAGCAGTGAATGGGGGGAGCGTCACTCACCCCTCCACTTT. It codes for CASSEWGERHSPLHF.

The chain employs TRBV7-8 and TRBJ1-1; a weak D match, TRBD1 (6 bases). V gave up 2 bases and J gave up 4 bases, with 14 bases separating them. CDR1 is SGHVS and CDR2 is FQNEAQ in the germline V gene. There are 15 residues in the CDR3. The CDR3 protein is CASSLWGGVSTEAFF. The CDR3 nucleotides are TGTGCCAGCAGCTTATGGGGGGGCGTCTCCACTGAAGCTTTCTTT.

The rearrangement links TRBV5-1 to TRBJ2-2; 10 bases agree with TRBD2. The CDR3 is made up of 19 amino acids. Germline CDR1 reads SGHRS; CDR2 reads YFSETQ. Trimming removed 0 bases from V and 1 base from J; junction bases left unmatched: 9. The CDR3 coding sequence is TGCGCCAGCAGCTTGGGGCCCACCGGGACTAGCGAGAACACCGGGGAGCTGTTTTTT. Translating it yields CASSLGPTGTSENTGELFF.

The V gene is TRBV19, the J gene TRBJ1-6, with D unresolved. The CDR3 length is 13 residues. Trimming cost V 0 bases and J 7 bases, with 4 bases left between them. Per the germline V gene, CDR1 is LNHDA and CDR2 is SQIVND (reference sequence). The CDR3 sequence: CASSIDENSPLHF. In DNA form, the CDR3 reads TGTGCCAGTAGTATAGATGAGAATTCACCCCTCCACTTT.

V is TRBV7-9 and J is TRBJ1-5; TRBD1 might be the D (5 bases). With 10 bases removed from V and 0 bases from J, the gap between germline ends came to 16 bases. The CDR3 loop spans 15 amino acids. Looked up from germline, CDR1 is SEHNR and CDR2 is FQNEAQ (reference sequence). CDR3 residues: CAIGGDSYSNQPQHF. In nucleotides, the CDR3 is TGTGCCATCGGGGGGGACTCTTATAGCAATCAGCCCCAGCATTTT.